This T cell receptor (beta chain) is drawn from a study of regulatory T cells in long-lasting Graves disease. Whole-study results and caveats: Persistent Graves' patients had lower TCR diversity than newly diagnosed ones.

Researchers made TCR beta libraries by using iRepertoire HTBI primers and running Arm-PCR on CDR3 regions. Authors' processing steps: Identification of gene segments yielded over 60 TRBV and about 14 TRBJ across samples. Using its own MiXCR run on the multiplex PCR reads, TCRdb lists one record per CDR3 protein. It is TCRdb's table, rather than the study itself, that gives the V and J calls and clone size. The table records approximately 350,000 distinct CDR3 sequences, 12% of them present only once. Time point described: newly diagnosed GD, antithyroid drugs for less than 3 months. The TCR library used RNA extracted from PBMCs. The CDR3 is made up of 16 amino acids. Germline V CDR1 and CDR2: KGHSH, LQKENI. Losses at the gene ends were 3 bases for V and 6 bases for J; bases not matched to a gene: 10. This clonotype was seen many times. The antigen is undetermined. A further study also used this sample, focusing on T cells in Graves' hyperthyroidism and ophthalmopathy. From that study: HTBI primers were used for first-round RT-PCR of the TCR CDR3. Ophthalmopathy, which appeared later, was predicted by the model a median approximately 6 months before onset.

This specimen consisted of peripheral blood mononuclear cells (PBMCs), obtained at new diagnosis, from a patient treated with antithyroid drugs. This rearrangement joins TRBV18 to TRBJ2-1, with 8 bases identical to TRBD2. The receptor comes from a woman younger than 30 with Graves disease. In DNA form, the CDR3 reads TGTGCCAGCTCACCGAGGGGAATCGCGGGGGGCAATGAGCAGTTCTTC. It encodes CASSPRGIAGGNEQFF.